This is a list of T cell receptor beta chains from one sample in a study of blood T cell repertoires in COVID-19. Sequencing was performed with immunoSEQ multiplex PCR; in TCRdb, only in-frame clones are kept and a portion is missing. The repertoire has tens of thousands of clones, around nine tenths of them found once; the top ten carry 5% to 7%. Material: peripheral blood. The receptors were sampled from a human donor in a cohort sampled during active COVID-19. Both conserved end residues are part of each CDR3. The D gene is left open where the match is weak. Some rows have no size entry. The others give once, few or many, or a class for an expanded clone.

D gene	V gene	clone size	J gene	CDR3 protein	CDR3 DNA
TRBD2	TRBV7-3	.	TRBJ2-1	CASSLWGTSGSNEQFF	TGTGCCAGCAGCTTATGGGGGACTAGCGGTTCCAATGAGCAGTTCTTC
.	TRBV27	.	TRBJ1-5	CASSLSFRWGQNQPQHF	TGTGCCAGCAGTTTATCTTTTCGTTGGGGGCAGAATCAGCCCCAGCATTTT
.	TRBV19	.	TRBJ1-5	CASRHTGSNQPQHF	TGTGCCAGTAGACATACAGGTAGCAATCAGCCCCAGCATTTT
TRBD1	TRBV27	.	TRBJ2-7	CASSFDRAGTYEQYF	TGTGCCAGCAGCTTCGACAGGGCCGGTACCTACGAGCAGTACTTC
.	TRBV6-6	.	TRBJ2-5	CASTLGGTQYF	TGTGCCAGCACCTTAGGAGGGACCCAGTACTTC
TRBD2	TRBV5-1	.	TRBJ2-7	CASSWGGSGARLSYEQYF	TGCGCCAGCAGCTGGGGGGGTTCCGGGGCGCGACTCAGTTACGAGCAGTACTTC
.	TRBV19	.	TRBJ2-1	CASSVGQYNEQFF	TGTGCCAGTAGTGTCGGACAGTACAATGAGCAGTTCTTC
.	TRBV6-2/TRBV6-3	.	TRBJ2-6	CASSYPRQASGTSGANVLTF	TGTGCCAGCAGTTACCCCAGACAGGCTTCAGGCACATCTGGGGCCAACGTCCTGACTTTC
.	TRBV7-9	once	TRBJ1-1	CASSPGGQGGTEAFF	TGTGCCAGCAGTCCGGGAGGGCAGGGTGGCACTGAAGCTTTCTTT
.	TRBV28	.	TRBJ1-2	CASSLPRLSNYGYTF	TGTGCCAGCAGTTTACCCCGACTATCTAACTATGGCTACACCTTC
TRBD2	TRBV2	.	TRBJ2-3	CASSSRTSGGADTQYF	TGTGCCAGCAGTTCTAGGACTAGCGGGGGTGCAGATACGCAGTATTTT
TRBD2	TRBV7-2	.	TRBJ2-2	CASSLKAGGLNTGELFF	TGTGCCAGCAGCTTAAAGGCGGGAGGATTGAACACCGGGGAGCTGTTTTTT
TRBD2	TRBV6-2/TRBV6-3	.	TRBJ2-1	CASSYSSREVNNEQFF	TGTGCCAGCAGTTACTCGAGCCGGGAGGTCAACAATGAGCAGTTCTTC
TRBD1	TRBV11-1	.	TRBJ1-2	CASSRTGRPYGYTF	TGTGCCAGCAGTAGGACAGGGCGTCCCTATGGCTACACCTTC
TRBD2	TRBV10-3	.	TRBJ2-7	CAISEAGGAYEQYF	TGTGCCATCAGTGAAGCGGGGGGGGCCTACGAGCAGTACTTC
.	TRBV7-2	.	TRBJ2-2	CASSQYTGELFF	TGTGCCAGCAGCCAGTACACCGGGGAGCTGTTTTTT
TRBD2	TRBV9	.	TRBJ2-1	CASSAGGTFSYNEQFF	TGTGCCAGCAGCGCGGGGGGGACGTTCTCCTACAATGAGCAGTTCTTC
TRBD1	TRBV27	.	TRBJ1-2	CASSSGTVRYGYTF	TGTGCCAGCAGTTCAGGGACAGTACGCTATGGCTACACCTTC
TRBD1	TRBV19	.	TRBJ1-4	CASRGTGTTNEKLFF	TGTGCCAGTAGGGGGACAGGGACAACTAATGAAAAACTGTTTTTT
.	TRBV5-5	.	TRBJ1-1	CASSLMEGYTEAFF	TGTGCCAGCAGCTTGATGGAGGGGTACACTGAAGCTTTCTTT
TRBD1	TRBV6-1	.	TRBJ1-2	CASSEGEEGAFGYTF	TGTGCCAGCAGTGAAGGGGAGGAGGGGGCATTTGGCTACACCTTC
TRBD1	TRBV6-5	few	TRBJ1-5	CASKGQGGQPQHF	TGTGCCAGCAAAGGACAGGGTGGTCAGCCCCAGCATTTT
TRBD1	TRBV5-6	.	TRBJ2-5	CASIPKGRGRETQYF	TGTGCCAGCATCCCCAAAGGCAGGGGGCGTGAGACCCAGTACTTC
TRBD1	TRBV7-9	.	TRBJ2-7	CASSLVPRGDRLQQYF	TGTGCCAGCAGCTTAGTCCCGCGAGGGGACAGGCTACAGCAGTACTTC
TRBD1	TRBV6-6	.	TRBJ1-2	CASSYSTGVVYGYTF	TGTGCCAGCAGTTACTCGACAGGGGTCGTCTATGGCTACACCTTC
TRBD1	TRBV5-6	.	TRBJ1-2	CASSGGTDANYGYTF	TGTGCCAGCAGCGGAGGGACAGACGCTAACTATGGCTACACCTTC
.	TRBV30	.	TRBJ1-2	CAWVGQKTYGYTF	TGTGCCTGGGTCGGACAGAAAACCTATGGCTACACCTTC
.	TRBV2	.	TRBJ2-2	CASSEQGQGMTGELFF	TGTGCCAGCAGTGAGCAGGGTCAGGGGATGACCGGGGAGCTGTTTTTT
.	TRBV6-1	.	TRBJ1-4	CASSEAAGATNEKLFF	TGTGCCAGCAGTGAAGCTGCAGGTGCAACTAATGAAAAACTGTTTTTT
.	TRBV5-1	.	TRBJ2-7	CASSLGGTYSSYEQYF	TGCGCCAGCAGCTTGGGAGGGACATACAGCTCCTACGAGCAGTACTTC
TRBD1	TRBV28	.	TRBJ2-7	CASRSTLTGAGEQYF	TGTGCCAGCAGATCCACCCTCACAGGGGCGGGCGAGCAGTACTTC
.	TRBV3-1/TRBV3-2	.	TRBJ1-2	CASSQELGAYGYTF	TGTGCCAGCAGCCAAGAATTGGGGGCCTATGGCTACACCTTC
.	TRBV6-6	.	TRBJ2-7	CASSQGEFYEQYF	TGTGCCAGCAGCCAAGGAGAGTTCTACGAGCAGTACTTC
.	TRBV12-3/TRBV12-4	.	TRBJ2-7	CASGLTVGGQYF	TGTGCCAGCGGACTGACTGTGGGGGGGCAGTACTTC
TRBD2	TRBV7-2	.	TRBJ2-3	CASRYGLAGGTDTQYF	TGTGCCAGCAGATATGGACTAGCGGGAGGCACAGATACGCAGTATTTT
TRBD2	TRBV4-3	.	TRBJ2-1	CASSQDLSTSGGYEQFF	TGCGCCAGCAGCCAAGATTTAAGTACATCGGGGGGATATGAGCAGTTCTTC
.	TRBV5-4	.	TRBJ1-5	CASSLQGTQISPQHF	TGTGCCAGCAGCCTGCAGGGGACACAGATCAGCCCCCAGCATTTT
TRBD1	TRBV7-9	.	TRBJ1-2	CASSLALFPGQGKDYGYTF	TGTGCCAGCAGCTTAGCCCTTTTCCCGGGACAGGGGAAAGACTATGGCTACACCTTC
.	TRBV3-1/TRBV3-2	once	TRBJ1-5	CASSLTRLSNQPQHF	TGTGCCAGCAGCCTTACCCGACTTAGCAATCAGCCCCAGCATTTT
.	TRBV7-9	once	TRBJ2-5	CASSLGGSFQETQYF	TGTGCCAGCAGCTTAGGAGGCAGTTTCCAAGAGACCCAGTACTTC
TRBD1	TRBV19	.	TRBJ1-6	CASSPSGDRAFNSPLHF	TGTGCCAGTAGCCCCAGTGGGGACAGGGCATTTAATTCACCCCTCCACTTT
.	TRBV6-2/TRBV6-3	.	TRBJ2-3	CASSYSALTDTQYF	TGTGCCAGCAGTTACTCGGCCCTCACAGATACGCAGTATTTT
TRBD2	TRBV5-1	.	TRBJ2-7	CASSLVGEVAGGLRTYEQYF	TGCGCCAGCAGCTTGGTAGGGGAGGTAGCGGGAGGTTTAAGGACCTACGAGCAGTACTTC
.	TRBV14	.	TRBJ2-7	CASSQLGEGEQYF	TGTGCCAGCAGCCAGCTGGGAGAGGGTGAGCAGTACTTC
TRBD1	TRBV7-9	.	TRBJ2-3	CASGLSWDRGTDTQYF	TGTGCCAGCGGCCTCTCGTGGGACAGGGGCACAGATACGCAGTATTTT
TRBD1	TRBV6-5	.	TRBJ1-4	CASSRPQGGNEKLFF	TGTGCCAGCAGTCGCCCACAGGGGGGGAATGAAAAACTGTTTTTT
.	TRBV30	.	TRBJ2-1	CAWIGGAGRGEQFF	TGTGCCTGGATCGGTGGAGCGGGAAGGGGGGAGCAGTTCTTC
TRBD1	TRBV6-5	.	TRBJ1-2	CASSPGQGADYGYTF	TGTGCCAGCAGTCCTGGACAGGGAGCGGACTATGGCTACACCTTC
TRBD1	TRBV7-9	.	TRBJ2-7	CASSLYRGPGSYEQYF	TGTGCCAGCAGCCTTTACAGGGGGCCGGGCTCCTACGAGCAGTACTTC
TRBD2	TRBV5-5	.	TRBJ2-3	CASSFPKALAGDENTQYF	TGTGCCAGCAGCTTTCCCAAGGCTCTAGCGGGAGATGAGAATACGCAGTATTTT
TRBD1	TRBV11-2	.	TRBJ2-4	CASSSFRGQGTGSKNIQYF	TGTGCCAGCAGCTCATTTAGGGGGCAGGGGACAGGGTCCAAAAACATTCAGTACTTC
TRBD2	TRBV5-4	.	TRBJ2-2	CASSQGISGPRTGELFF	TGTGCCAGCAGCCAAGGGATTAGCGGGCCCCGCACCGGGGAGCTGTTTTTT